These 19 T cell receptor beta chains share one sample of origin, sequenced in a study of T-cell reconstitution after alpha-beta-depleted transplantation in children. Preparing the TCRbeta library involved the use of unique molecular identifiers. One entry per CDR3 protein results from TCRdb running MiXCR on the PCR reads. This sample has fewer than 500,000 distinct CDR3 sequences, with around 46% found just once. This specimen consisted of PBMCs, obtained before TCRalphabeta/CD19-depleted stem cell transplant. All receptors derive from a girl aged 2 to 10 with aplastic anemia, due to receive a stem cell transplant.

The chain employs TRBV5-1 and TRBJ2-3; D may be TRBD1 (6 bases). Germline V gene lookup returns CDR1 SGHRS and CDR2 YFSETQ. V was clipped by 5 bases and J by 0 bases, with 22 bases between them. CDR3 size: 18 residues. The CDR3 DNA reads TGCGCCAGCAGTACGACCGTGGACAGAGCCACTAGCACAGATACGCAGTATTTT. This gives the protein CASSTTVDRATSTDTQYF.

The V gene is TRBV2, the J gene TRBJ1-5; maybe TRBD1 (6 bases). The CDR3 is 17 amino acids. Trimming removed 8 bases from V and 0 bases from J, with 20 bases in between. Germline assignment: CDR1 SNHLY and CDR2 FYNNEI. CDR3 amino acids: CASSWGYSGASNQPQHF. DNA for the CDR3: TGTGCCAGCTCTTGGGGGTATTCGGGGGCTAGCAATCAGCCCCAGCATTTT.

The chain is built from TRBV28 and TRBJ1-5; unclear D gene. V was shortened by 5 bases and J by 3 bases, with 5 bases between the two germline ends. CDR3 length: 12 residues. CDR1 and CDR2 (germline): MDHEN, SYDVKM. CDR3 nucleotide sequence: TGTGCCAGCAGTGGGTACAATCAGCCCCAGCATTTT. This sequence encodes CASSGYNQPQHF. Based on the CDR3 plus reference TRBV28 and TRBJ1-5, the full variable domain is DVKVTQSSRYLVKRTGEKVFLECVQDMDHENMFWYRQDPGLGLRLIYFSYDVKMKEKGDIPEGYSVSREKKERFSLILESASTNQTSMYLCASSGYNQPQHFGDGTRLSIL.

This clonotype was recorded only once. The J gene is TRBJ2-7, the V gene TRBV7-9; possible D gene TRBD2, 6 bases. The V and J ends lost 4 bases and 4 bases respectively, with 11 bases between them. This CDR3 has 13 residues. Germline CDR1 and CDR2: SEHNR and FQNEAQ (reference sequence). The CDR3 loop reads CASSSWGVYEQYF. The CDR3 DNA sequence: TGTGCCAGCAGCTCCTGGGGGGTTTACGAGCAGTACTTC.

This chain links TRBV5-1 with TRBJ2-7, with 11 bases aligning to TRBD2. Germline-derived CDR1 and CDR2 are SGHRS and YFSETQ. V dropped 0 bases and J dropped 6; count of bases not matched to a gene: 5. This CDR3 contains 15 residues. CDR3 amino acids: CASSLALAGGGEQYF. The CDR3 region has the DNA TGCGCCAGCAGCTTGGCGCTAGCGGGAGGAGGCGAGCAGTACTTC.

The chain carries TRBV10-3 and TRBJ1-5, with D perhaps matching TRBD1 (6 bases). Germline loops: CDR1 ENHRY, CDR2 SYGVKD. V lost 6 bases, J lost 5 bases, and 11 bases lay in between. The CDR3 contains 13 residues. CDR3 in DNA: TGTGCCATCAGACCTACAGGGCATCAGCCCCAGCATTTT. Protein product: CAIRPTGHQPQHF.

This clonotype was counted at least ten times. This rearrangement joins TRBV5-1 to TRBJ2-7, with 10 bases lining up with TRBD2. The CDR3 runs to 17 residues. V lost 3 bases and J lost 0; bases outside the gene matches: 9. The germline gives CDR1 SGHRS, CDR2 YFSETQ. As DNA, the CDR3 is TGCGCCAGCAGCTGGGCGCCAGCGGGAGGGAGCTCCTACGAGCAGTACTTC. It specifies CASSWAPAGGSSYEQYF.

The chain is built from TRBV5-1 and TRBJ2-1, with 9 bases aligning to TRBD1. The CDR3 consists of 14 residues. Germline trimming cut 1 base from V and 9 bases from J; bases unmatched to any gene: 5. The germline V gene has CDR1 SGHRS and CDR2 YFSETQ. This chain's CDR3 is CASSLRDRDGEQFF. The DNA of the CDR3 is TGCGCCAGCAGCTTGCGGGACAGGGATGGTGAGCAGTTCTTC.

V usage is TRBV27 and J usage is TRBJ2-7, with a possible D match to TRBD1 (6 bases). In germline, CDR1 is MNHEY, CDR2 SMNVEV (reference sequence). Trimming took 6 bases from V and 3 from J, leaving 18 bases between them. This CDR3 contains 15 residues. DNA of the CDR3: TGTGCCAGCAGCCAAGACAGGCGTGCCCACTACGAGCAGTACTTC. Translating it yields CASSQDRRAHYEQYF.

This clonotype was seen a handful of times. The rearrangement joins TRBV7-9 to TRBJ1-5; tentative D call: TRBD1 (5 bases). Trimming left V 1 base short and J 8 bases short, with 12 bases between. Germline CDR1 reads SEHNR; CDR2 reads FQNEAQ (reference sequence). This CDR3 is built from 14 residues. In DNA, the CDR3 is TGTGCCAGCAGCTTAGGGGGCCTTACGGAGCCCCAGCATTTT. It encodes CASSLGGLTEPQHF.

This clonotype was picked up many times. The CDR3 spells CASSQAARGGDIQYF. CDR3 DNA: TGCGCCAGCAGCCAAGCTGCCAGGGGCGGAGACATTCAGTACTTC. V usage is TRBV4-1 and J usage is TRBJ2-4, with D perhaps TRBD1 (6 bases). Germline loops: CDR1 MGHRA, CDR2 YSYEKL. The CDR3 runs to 15 residues. Trimming left V 1 base short and J 8 bases short, with 15 bases between.

The rearrangement joins TRBV9 to TRBJ1-4; unclear D gene. The germline V gene encodes CDR1 SGDLS and CDR2 YYNGEE. This CDR3 contains 15 residues. The V end lost 0 bases, the J end lost 0 bases, and 6 bases lay between the germline ends. The CDR3 DNA reads TGTGCCAGCAGCGTAGGTGGGGCAACTAATGAAAAACTGTTTTTT. Its translation is CASSVGGATNEKLFF.

The J gene is TRBJ2-7, the V gene TRBV7-9; perhaps TRBD1 as D (6 bases). The CDR3 length is 17 residues. Trimming stripped 8 bases from V and 4 bases from J, with 27 bases between. Germline V gene lookup returns CDR1 SEHNR and CDR2 FQNEAQ (reference sequence). The CDR3 loop is CASAPGVPSLPYYEQYF. CDR3 sequence (DNA): TGTGCCAGCGCCCCAGGGGTCCCATCTTTGCCCTATTACGAGCAGTACTTC.

The J gene is TRBJ2-7, the V gene TRBV20-1; 11 bases are shared with TRBD2. V lost 0 bases, J lost 7 bases, and 11 bases stayed unmatched. Germline V gives CDR1 DFQATT, CDR2 SNEGSKA (reference sequence). This CDR3 contains 16 residues. The CDR3 DNA reads as TGCAGTGCTAGAGATCATAGTAGCGGGGGGGCGAAGGAGCAGTACTTC. This sequence encodes CSARDHSSGGAKEQYF.

This sequence joins TRBV27 and TRBJ2-1, with 14 bases fitting TRBD2. Trimming removed 4 bases from V and 6 bases from J; junction bases left unmatched: 5. Germline CDR1 is MNHEY and CDR2 is SMNVEV (reference sequence). This CDR3 comprises 16 residues. In DNA, the CDR3 is TGTGCCAGCAGTTCCGGGACTAGCGGGAGCGTCAATGAGCAGTTCTTC. Amino acid sequence: CASSSGTSGSVNEQFF.

The count of this clonotype is one. This chain joins TRBV27 and TRBJ2-1, with no clear D. The CDR3 is made up of 15 amino acids. Trimming removed 3 bases at V and 9 bases at J, with 18 bases between. Germline CDR1 reads MNHEY; CDR2 reads SMNVEV (reference sequence). CDR3 DNA: TGTGCCAGCAGTTTCCAAGTAAGGGCCGGGCGTGAGCAGTTCTTC. Translation gives CASSFQVRAGREQFF.

The chain carries TRBV20-1 and TRBJ2-6; D possibly corresponds to TRBD1 (5 bases). There are 14 residues in the CDR3. Between the trimmed V and J ends, which lost 4 bases and 4 bases, there was a span of 11 bases. In germline, CDR1 is DFQATT, CDR2 SNEGSKA (reference sequence). The CDR3 loop is CSATQGSGANVLTF. CDR3 DNA: TGCAGTGCTACTCAGGGTTCAGGGGCCAACGTCCTGACTTTC.

In this sample, this clonotype turned up a few times. The CDR3 loop reads CASSRTGSTYNEQFF. In DNA, the CDR3 is TGTGCCAGCAGCCGAACAGGGTCCACCTACAATGAGCAGTTCTTC. The chain joins TRBV3-1 to TRBJ2-1, with D perhaps matching TRBD1 (6 bases). Germline assignment: CDR1 LGHDT and CDR2 YNNKEL (reference sequence). This CDR3 region has 15 residues. Trimming took off 4 bases at V and 2 bases at J, with 12 bases between the two ends.

V is TRBV5-6 and J is TRBJ1-1, with TRBD1 identical over 7 bases. The length of the CDR3 is 15 residues. From germline, CDR1 is SGHDT and CDR2 YYEEEE. Trimming took 4 bases from V and 1 from J; bases not matched to a gene: 7. The CDR3 loop is CASSGQVRANTEAFF. CDR3 DNA sequence: TGTGCCAGCAGCGGACAGGTACGGGCGAACACTGAAGCTTTCTTT.